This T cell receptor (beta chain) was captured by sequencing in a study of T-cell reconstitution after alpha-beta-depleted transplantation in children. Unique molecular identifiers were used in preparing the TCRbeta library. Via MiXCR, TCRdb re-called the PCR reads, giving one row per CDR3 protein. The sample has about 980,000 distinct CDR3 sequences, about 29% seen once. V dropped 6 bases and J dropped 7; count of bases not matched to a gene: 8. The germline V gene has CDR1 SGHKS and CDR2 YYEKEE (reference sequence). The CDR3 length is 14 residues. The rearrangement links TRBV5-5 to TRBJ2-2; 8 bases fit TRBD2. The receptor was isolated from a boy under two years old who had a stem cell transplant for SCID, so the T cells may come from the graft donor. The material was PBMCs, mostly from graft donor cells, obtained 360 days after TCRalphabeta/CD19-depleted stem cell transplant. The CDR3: CASTPGGVDGELFF. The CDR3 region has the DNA TGTGCCAGCACCCCGGGGGGGGTCGACGGGGAGCTGTTTTTT. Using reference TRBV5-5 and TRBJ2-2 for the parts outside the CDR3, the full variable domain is DAGVTQSPTHLIKTRGQQVTLRCSPISGHKSVSWYQQVLGQGPQFIFQYYEKEERGRGNFPDRFSARQFPNYSSELNVNALLLGDSALYLCASTPGGVDGELFFGEGSRLTVL.